This TCR beta chain emerged from a study of human T cells and chemical hapten exposure. TCRdb called the RACE reads again in MiXCR, with one record for every CDR3 protein. This table has some 27,000 distinct CDR3 sequences, roughly a tenth appearing once. The sample's time point: patch test 2, 6 weeks after DPC sensitization. Stated treatment: therapeutic diphenylcyclopropenone sensitization with weekly scalp DPC. This sample comprised whole blood, obtained in connection with sensitization to the hapten diphenylcyclopropenone (DPC). This TCR derives from a man aged 30-40 years with alopecia areata. Some clones in this sample may be carry-over from other donors' samples.

The CDR3 loop reads CASSPGQVYEQYF. CDR3 nucleotides: TGTGCCAGCAGCCCGGGACAAGTATACGAGCAGTACTTC. The chain links TRBV9 to TRBJ2-7; perhaps TRBD1 as D (6 bases). V was clipped by 4 bases and J by 4 bases, with 12 bases between them. Germline loops: CDR1 SGDLS, CDR2 YYNGEE. The CDR3 is 13 residues long.